This T cell receptor beta chain derives from a study of technical replicates of blood from several donors (dated by TCRdb to 2016 to 2017). Library method: the immunoSEQ multiplex PCR assay. TCRdb provides this immuneACCESS table in a form limited to in-frame rearrangements. Some clones are lacking; in checked studies, under half of them reflect an unresolved V gene, and why the rest are absent is not known. The table for this sample lists approximately 76,000 clones; 80% to 90% of them were counted only once. The ten biggest clones cover approximately 4.6% of the sample. Concerning this clone itself: The antigen it binds to is not known. No clone much larger than this one lies a single base away; base qualities are absent.

From the cysteine through the phenylalanine, the CDR3 covers 16 amino acids. The CDR3 DNA has 48 bases and is translated from base 1. CDR1 and CDR2, looked up from the germline V gene, are SNHLY and FYNNEI. Clipping removes 6 bases from V and 1 base from J, with 9 as the unmatched junction base count. This sequence uses TRBV2 and TRBJ2-5; 9 nucleotides in the junction match TRBD2. The TCR comes from a human donor in good health. Some clones in this sample may be carry-over from other donors' samples. The sequenced material came from PBMCs. This receptor has the CDR3 CASSATIAGVQETQYF. The nucleotides are TGTGCCAGCAGCGCCACTATAGCGGGAGTCCAAGAGACCCAGTACTTC.